The rows below give T cell receptor beta chains drawn from one sample of a study of response to subunit inactivated influenza vaccine. TCRdb used MiXCR to reprocess the RT-PCR reads, holding one entry per CDR3 protein. Of 450,000 to 600,000 distinct CDR3 sequences detected, 7.6% appear once; the ten largest clones hold 10% to 15%. Specimen: PBMCs from blood, collected around 2 years after vaccination. The receptors here all came from a man aged 45-69 years who received an inactivated influenza vaccine. Each CDR3 is given without its conserved first and last residue.

V: TRBV5-5
J: TRBJ2-5
length: 13
CDR3: ASSPGHTYQETQY

V: TRBV5-1
J: TRBJ2-5
length: 11
CDR3: ASSLAYQETQY

V: TRBV7-2
J: TRBJ2-2
length: 16
CDR3: ASSVTRDRPSNTGELF

V: TRBV2
J: TRBJ2-7
length: 10
CDR3: ASTGQAYEQY

V: TRBV12-3/TRBV12-4
J: TRBJ2-7
length: 12
CDR3: ASSPGLAINEQY

V: TRBV12-3/TRBV12-4
J: TRBJ1-5
length: 12
CDR3: ASSSRDRPQPQH

V: TRBV28
J: TRBJ1-2
length: 9
CDR3: ASNRDYGYT

V: TRBV6-1
J: TRBJ2-5
length: 12
CDR3: ASTNSGGPETQY

V: TRBV5-1
J: TRBJ2-3
length: 11
CDR3: ASRGRDRDTQY

V: TRBV2
J: TRBJ1-5
length: 12
CDR3: ASSVDGTNQPQH

V: TRBV4-3
J: TRBJ1-2
length: 12
CDR3: ASSQDEGFAGYT

V: TRBV10-3
J: TRBJ2-7
length: 12
CDR3: AISESRVSYEQY

V: TRBV15
J: TRBJ1-6
length: 12
CDR3: ATRETGSGSPLH

V: TRBV20-1
J: TRBJ2-3
length: 12
CDR3: SANPSSGTDTQY

V: TRBV12-3/TRBV12-4
J: TRBJ2-3
length: 12
CDR3: ASSPPTSTDTQY

V: TRBV4-1
J: TRBJ1-2
length: 13
CDR3: ASSQGPGTNYGYT

V: TRBV2
J: TRBJ1-5
length: 13
CDR3: ASSEDGARGQPQH

V: TRBV12-3/TRBV12-4
J: TRBJ2-5
length: 13
CDR3: ASSLRGLGFETQY

V: TRBV20-1
J: TRBJ2-1
length: 13
CDR3: SARSNRGIYNEQF

V: TRBV20-1
J: TRBJ2-2
length: 16
CDR3: SASPSGADRRVTGELF

V: TRBV29-1
J: TRBJ2-1
length: 11
CDR3: SVERLNTYEQF

V: TRBV7-8
J: TRBJ2-1
length: 15
CDR3: ASSLSSGGPSYNEQF

V: TRBV3-1
J: TRBJ1-2
length: 11
CDR3: ASSQARGYGYT

V: TRBV20-1
J: TRBJ1-5
length: 12
CDR3: SAPAGTTNQPQH

V: TRBV4-1
J: TRBJ2-1
length: 14
CDR3: ASSGLGQLIYNEQF

V: TRBV10-3
J: TRBJ2-3
length: 12
CDR3: AIGGGRAPDTQY

V: TRBV7-2
J: TRBJ2-5
length: 14
CDR3: ASSLARGLSQETQY

V: TRBV4-1
J: TRBJ2-3
length: 17
CDR3: ASSHPSLSGRAWADTQY

V: TRBV20-1
J: TRBJ2-1
length: 13
CDR3: SANLDREVFREQF

V: TRBV12-3/TRBV12-4
J: TRBJ1-1
length: 12
CDR3: ASSFADKGSGTF

V: TRBV7-2
J: TRBJ2-7
length: 13
CDR3: ASSQGGAISYEQY